This entry describes one T cell receptor beta chain. This sample is drawn from a study of cytomegalovirus exposure and HLA in healthy donors. Germline values: CDR1 SQVTM, CDR2 ANQGSEA. The CDR3 loop spans 15 amino acids. V shed 7 bases and J 5 bases; nucleotides not matched to a gene: 13. The PCR contained 60 Vbeta and 13 Jbeta primers. Libraries were prepared by immunoSEQ multiplex PCR; TCRdb keeps only in-frame clonotypes and omits some of them. This sample has approximately 110,000 clones; 74% occur once, and the top ten carry about 4.4%. J is TRBJ2-3 and V is TRBV29-1, with 9 bases fitting TRBD2. Input material: PBMCs. The clonotype was recovered from a woman aged 45 to 65 in good health and CMV-seropositive. The CDR3 sequence is CSAVRAGGLGDTQYF. CDR3 nucleotide sequence: TGCAGCGCTGTTCGGGCGGGGGGGTTAGGAGATACGCAGTATTTT.